The rows below give T cell receptor beta chains drawn from one sample of a study of HIV-infected patients and healthy controls. TCRdb fed the 5' RACE reads into MiXCR, producing one record per CDR3 protein. The table lists some 4,300 distinct CDR3 sequences, around 5.2% of them singletons. Sample: blood, taken during antiretroviral therapy. The receptor set was obtained from an adult with HIV infection. The conserved cysteine and the conserved F or W are not part of the CDR3 here. Each record gives: V gene, clone size, CDR3 protein. Only some rows state a clone size, as once, few, many or a class for expanded clones.

V gene: TRBV6-1; clone size: many; CDR3 protein: ASSPGFSSYNEQF
V gene: TRBV7-3; clone size: medium-sized; CDR3 protein: ASSSQGGSTDTQY
V gene: TRBV28; clone size: -; CDR3 protein: ASSLPNEQY
V gene: TRBV24-1; clone size: large; CDR3 protein: ATSDLHRQGNQPQH
V gene: TRBV6-5; clone size: medium-sized; CDR3 protein: ASSYSSTAKNIQY
V gene: TRBV6-5; clone size: medium-sized; CDR3 protein: ASSTTGTDTQY
V gene: TRBV24-1; clone size: many; CDR3 protein: ATSDREAGANVLT
V gene: TRBV6-1; clone size: many; CDR3 protein: ASRTVNTEAF
V gene: TRBV28; clone size: many; CDR3 protein: ASSPSRYEQY
V gene: TRBV6-5; clone size: many; CDR3 protein: ASSYKGNTEAF
V gene: TRBV11-2; clone size: medium-sized; CDR3 protein: ASSPSTSQLYGYT
V gene: TRBV27; clone size: many; CDR3 protein: ASRGLASYEQY
V gene: TRBV27; clone size: few; CDR3 protein: ASSPRGDQPQH
V gene: TRBV6-6; clone size: -; CDR3 protein: ASRGVVNTEAF
V gene: TRBV12-3/TRBV12-4; clone size: medium-sized; CDR3 protein: ASSLAGGGEKLF
V gene: TRBV7-2; clone size: many; CDR3 protein: ASSLSYSNQPQH
V gene: TRBV5-6; clone size: medium-sized; CDR3 protein: ASSTESTDTQY
V gene: TRBV6-6; clone size: medium-sized; CDR3 protein: ASSFLTDDQPQH
V gene: TRBV6-5; clone size: medium-sized; CDR3 protein: ASSSTERTGSYNEQF
V gene: TRBV7-9; clone size: many; CDR3 protein: ASSWGQGAGADYGYT
V gene: TRBV7-9; clone size: many; CDR3 protein: ASSLVSLLLNEQF
V gene: TRBV30; clone size: many; CDR3 protein: AWNSRLDSNEQF
V gene: TRBV4-1; clone size: medium-sized; CDR3 protein: ASSQRSFPLAKNIQY
V gene: TRBV29-1; clone size: medium-sized; CDR3 protein: SVKTSDKNIQY
V gene: TRBV5-1; clone size: -; CDR3 protein: ASYGGLQETQY
V gene: TRBV18; clone size: medium-sized; CDR3 protein: ASSPLREANYGYT